One sample yielded the 26 T cell receptor beta chains listed below, sequenced in a study of CD8 T cells in ankylosing spondylitis. TCRdb redid the calling of the 5' RACE reads with MiXCR, one entry per CDR3 protein. The profile shows approximately 25,000 distinct CDR3 sequences, about a sixth of them singletons. The sample consisted of blood. Receptors were obtained from a male donor with ankylosing spondylitis or in good health (not recorded which).

The DNA of the CDR3 is TGTGCCAACAGCCGCCCATTAACTGAAGCTTTCTTT. Protein: CANSRPLTEAFF. This chain links TRBV6-5 with TRBJ1-1, with no clear D. Trimming removed 10 bases at V and 5 bases at J, with 14 bases between. Germline CDR1 reads MNHEY; CDR2 reads SVGAGI. CDR3 length equals 12 residues.

V and J are TRBV5-1 and TRBJ2-5, with 8 bases lining up with TRBD1. The CDR3 has 16 amino acids. With V trimmed by 0 bases and J by 5 bases, 9 bases remained unmatched. Germline V gene data show CDR1 as SGHRS and CDR2 as YFSETQ. Written as DNA, the CDR3 is TGCGCCAGCAGCTTGGCCAGGGCAGGGGGCTTGGAGACCCAGTACTTC. Residues: CASSLARAGGLETQYF.

This clonotype has at least ten counts. The chain carries TRBV7-3 and TRBJ2-2, with a tentative D call TRBD2 (6 bases). The CDR3 loop spans 16 amino acids. Between the trimmed V and J ends, which lost 5 bases and 2 bases, there was a span of 15 bases. Germline V lookup: CDR1 SGHTA, CDR2 FQGTGA. DNA for the CDR3: TGTGCCAGCAGCCCAAACGGGGGTAGAAACACCGGGGAGCTGTTTTTT. Translating it yields CASSPNGGRNTGELFF.

Written as DNA, the CDR3 is TGTGCCAGCAGCTTAGCCCAGGGGGCGGCAGATACGCAGTATTTT. This encodes CASSLAQGAADTQYF. The chain recombines TRBV7-9 with TRBJ2-3, with 8 bases that match TRBD1. Germline CDR1 reads SEHNR; CDR2 reads FQNEAQ (reference sequence). The V and J ends lost 0 bases and 4 bases, in that order; junction bases with no gene match: 3. CDR3 length: 15 amino acids.

CDR3 in DNA: TGTGCCAGCAGTCCCGGTCCAGGACCCGGGGAGCTGTTTTTT. The encoded protein is CASSPGPGPGELFF. The J gene is TRBJ2-2, the V gene TRBV11-2, with unresolved D. The CDR3 consists of 14 residues. V gave up 6 bases and J gave up 6 bases, with 14 bases separating them. Germline V lookup: CDR1 SGHAT, CDR2 FQNNGV.

This clonotype occurred a few times. The rearrangement uses TRBV7-9 and TRBJ2-3; D remains ambiguous. The V end lost 3 bases, the J end lost 6 bases, and 4 bases lay between the germline ends. The CDR3 runs to 11 residues. Germline V gives CDR1 SEHNR, CDR2 FQNEAQ (reference sequence). CDR3 protein: CASSLLDTQYF. The CDR3 coding sequence is TGTGCCAGCAGCTTGTTGGATACGCAGTATTTT.

This clonotype came up many times. The J gene is TRBJ2-7, the V gene TRBV11-2; D is unclear. Trimming took off 5 bases at V and 1 base at J, with 15 bases between the two ends. In germline, CDR1 is SGHAT, CDR2 FQNNGV. This CDR3 has 15 amino acids. The CDR3 spells CASSLGRRSSYEQYF. The CDR3 DNA sequence: TGTGCCAGCAGCCTTGGCCGAAGGAGTTCCTACGAGCAGTACTTC.

The chain has TRBV29-1 and TRBJ1-4; tentatively, D is TRBD1 (6 bases). This CDR3 has 14 amino acids. The V end was cut by 6 bases, the J end by 8 bases, with 19 bases between. From germline, CDR1 is SQVTM and CDR2 ANQGSEA. The CDR3 bases are TGCAGCGTGGGGACGGGGGCGAATCGCGAAAAACTGTTTTTT. It yields the protein CSVGTGANREKLFF.

This clonotype was counted a few times. The chain recombines TRBV30 with TRBJ2-7, with D uncertain. Germline V gene sequence: CDR1 GTSNPN, CDR2 SVGIG (reference sequence). Trimming cost V 3 bases and J 3 bases, with 6 bases left between them. This CDR3 comprises 11 residues. The CDR3 DNA sequence: TGTGCCTGGAGGAGCAACTACGAGCAGTACTTC. Encoded protein: CAWRSNYEQYF.

There are many counts of this clonotype. The CDR3 sequence is CSASPLRDRSTGELFF. The CDR3 DNA follows: TGCAGTGCTAGTCCCCTCCGGGACAGATCCACCGGGGAGCTGTTTTTT. This chain connects TRBV20-1 to TRBJ2-2; 7 bases line up with TRBD1. Germline V gene lookup returns CDR1 DFQATT and CDR2 SNEGSKA (reference sequence). The ends lost 3 bases at V and 4 bases at J; junction bases unmatched: 11. The CDR3 consists of 16 residues.

The chain joins TRBV11-1 to TRBJ2-5; tentatively, D is TRBD2 (6 bases). This CDR3 is 14 amino acids long. Trimming took off 3 bases at V and 5 bases at J, with 13 bases between the two ends. Germline lookup yields CDR1 SGHAT and CDR2 FQDESV (reference sequence). CDR3 loop: CASSFAGRSETQYF. Here the CDR3 DNA reads TGTGCCAGCAGCTTCGCAGGGAGGTCGGAGACCCAGTACTTC.

In its sample, this clonotype was seen many times. The chain couples TRBV20-1 to TRBJ2-7; the D gene is possibly TRBD1 (5 bases). V was cut by 4 bases and J by 0 bases, with 16 bases left in between. The germline CDR1 and CDR2 sequences are DFQATT and SNEGSKA (reference sequence). This CDR3 region has 15 residues. The CDR3 region is CSATQDKPSSYEQYF. CDR3 DNA sequence: TGCAGTGCTACACAGGACAAACCGAGCTCCTACGAGCAGTACTTC.

This clonotype was counted a few times. V and J are TRBV20-1 and TRBJ1-4; no reliable D call. The CDR3 covers 15 residues. The germline CDR1 and CDR2 sequences are DFQATT and SNEGSKA (reference sequence). V lost 0 bases and J 8 bases, leaving 16 bases between the germline ends. The CDR3 is CSARDSLDRREKLFF. CDR3 coding DNA: TGCAGTGCTAGAGATTCTCTGGACCGACGGGAAAAACTGTTTTTT.

The CDR3: CASSPGTGISTDTQYF. Written as DNA, the CDR3 is TGCGCCAGCAGCCCCGGGACAGGGATCTCCACAGATACGCAGTATTTT. The chain carries TRBV5-1 and TRBJ2-3, with 9 bases fitting TRBD1. Looked up from germline, CDR1 is SGHRS and CDR2 is YFSETQ. J lost 2 bases, V lost 4 bases, and 8 bases had no gene match. The CDR3 loop spans 16 amino acids.

The chain combines TRBV6-5 with TRBJ1-4; D is unclear. The CDR3 loop spans 14 amino acids. V was clipped by 4 bases and J by 0 bases, with 6 bases between them. Germline CDR1 reads MNHEY; CDR2 reads SVGAGI. In DNA, the CDR3 is TGTGCCAGCAGTTTGGGGTCAACTAATGAAAAACTGTTTTTT. As protein: CASSLGSTNEKLFF.

This clonotype was detected ten times or more. The chain employs TRBV28 and TRBJ2-1, with unresolved D. The CDR3 covers 14 residues. V was pared by 5 bases and J by 0 bases, with 8 bases between. Looked up from germline, CDR1 is MDHEN and CDR2 is SYDVKM. The CDR3 loop reads CASSMDASYNEQFF. The CDR3 nucleotides are TGTGCCAGCAGTATGGACGCCTCCTACAATGAGCAGTTCTTC. Full variable domain (missing parts from reference TRBV28 and TRBJ2-1): DVKVTQSSRYLVKRTGEKVFLECVQDMDHENMFWYRQDPGLGLRLIYFSYDVKMKEKGDIPEGYSVSREKKERFSLILESASTNQTSMYLCASSMDASYNEQFFGPGTRLTVL.

The sample holds many counts of this clonotype. V usage is TRBV20-1 and J usage is TRBJ2-1; D perhaps matches TRBD2 (6 bases). Germline V lookup: CDR1 DFQATT, CDR2 SNEGSKA (reference sequence). This CDR3 spans 15 amino acids. V was cut by 6 bases and J by 0 bases, with 15 bases left in between. Here the CDR3 DNA reads TGCAGTGCAGGCGGGACCCTGATCTCCTACAATGAGCAGTTCTTC. Its protein product is CSAGGTLISYNEQFF.

This clonotype was detected ten times or more. The genes are TRBV20-1 and TRBJ2-3; D is ambiguous. The CDR3 runs 13 residues. CDR1 and CDR2 from the germline V gene are DFQATT and SNEGSKA (reference sequence). The germline V and J ends were trimmed by 6 bases and 5 bases, with 15 bases remaining between them. CDR3 in DNA: TGCAGTGCCTCCCAGGCGGCCCAAGATACGCAGTATTTT. Encoded protein: CSASQAAQDTQYF.

V usage is TRBV25-1 and J usage is TRBJ2-3; no clear D. Germline V CDR1 and CDR2: MGHDK, SYGVNS. The V and J ends lost 2 bases and 1 base respectively, with 4 bases between them. This CDR3 contains 13 residues. The CDR3 DNA reads as TGTGCCAGCAGTGAAGAGGGCACAGATACGCAGTATTTT. Translating it yields CASSEEGTDTQYF. The entire variable domain, with the rest obtained from reference TRBV25-1 and TRBJ2-3, is as follows: EADIYQTPRYLVIGTGKKITLECSQTMGHDKMYWYQQDPGMELHLIHYSYGVNSTEKGDLSSESTVSRIRTEHFPLTLESARPSHTSQYLCASSEEGTDTQYFGPGTRLTVL.

Ten or more counts support this clonotype. J is TRBJ2-3 and V is TRBV29-1, with a weak D call TRBD1 (6 bases). V lost 5 bases and J 4 bases, leaving 19 bases between the germline ends. From germline, CDR1 is SQVTM and CDR2 ANQGSEA. This CDR3 spans 15 amino acids. The CDR3 DNA sequence: TGCAGCGTTTCGATCGGGCAGGGGTTGTCAGATACGCAGTATTTT. This translates into CSVSIGQGLSDTQYF.

This clonotype has a handful of counts. The V call is TRBV5-4, the J call TRBJ2-5, with D perhaps TRBD1 (5 bases). Germline V gives CDR1 SGHNT, CDR2 YYREEE (reference sequence). The ends were cut back, 4 bases at V and 4 bases at J, with 17 bases in the middle. CDR3 size: 15 residues. The CDR3 loop reads CASSLGPFQGETQYF. The CDR3 region has the DNA TGTGCCAGCAGCCTAGGTCCTTTTCAGGGAGAGACCCAGTACTTC.

This clonotype has ten or more counts. This sequence joins TRBV5-1 and TRBJ2-1, with TRBD2 identical over 11 bases. The CDR3 is 15 residues long. Trimming removed 0 bases from V and 5 bases from J; junction bases left unmatched: 1. CDR1 and CDR2 (germline): SGHRS, YFSETQ. The CDR3 spells CASSLGLAGNNEQFF. CDR3 bases: TGCGCCAGCAGCTTGGGACTAGCGGGGAACAATGAGCAGTTCTTC.

This chain links TRBV7-2 with TRBJ2-7; the match to TRBD2 covers 14 bases. J was trimmed by 0 bases and V by 8 bases; bases with no gene match: 15. The CDR3 runs to 19 residues. The V gene's germline CDR1 is SGHTA and CDR2 FQGNSA. CDR3 nucleotide sequence: TGTGCCAGCCCACCGCCGGGACTAGCGGGAGTATTTAGCTCCTACGAGCAGTACTTC. Protein: CASPPPGLAGVFSSYEQYF.

The table lists this clonotype with many counts. The V gene is TRBV27, the J gene TRBJ1-2; D might be TRBD1 (5 bases). Germline values: CDR1 MNHEY, CDR2 SMNVEV (reference sequence). This CDR3 comprises 13 residues. V lost 6 bases and J 8 bases, leaving 16 bases between the germline ends. The CDR3 region has the DNA TGTGCCAGCAGCCCGGCCGGCAGGGCGGGCTACACCTTC. The encoded protein is CASSPAGRAGYTF.

This clonotype was detected a few times. V is TRBV5-1 and J is TRBJ2-6, with TRBD2 matching over 7 bases. This CDR3 comprises 14 residues. Germline V gene sequence: CDR1 SGHRS, CDR2 YFSETQ. The V gene end was trimmed by 5 bases and the J gene end by 4 bases; junction bases not matched to a gene: 3. As DNA, the CDR3 is TGCGCCAGCAGGGGAGGGGTCGGGGCCAACGTCCTGACTTTC. Its translation is CASRGGVGANVLTF.

In this sample, this clonotype turned up a few times. This chain links TRBV20-1 with TRBJ1-1, with 7 bases matching TRBD1. Germline CDR1 DFQATT, CDR2 SNEGSKA (reference sequence). The trim removed 6 bases at V and 2 bases at J, leaving 9 bases unmatched. This CDR3 spans 14 amino acids. In nucleotides, the CDR3 is TGCAGTGCCCAGCACAGGGGAAGAAACACTGAAGCTTTCTTT. It codes for CSAQHRGRNTEAFF.